The 10 T cell receptor beta chains given below trace back to one sample, sequenced in a study of CD8 T cells in Susac syndrome. Random hexamers served to reverse transcribe roughly 0.5 to 1 ug RNA. One entry per CDR3 protein, called by TCRdb with MiXCR from the immunoSEQ multiplex PCR reads. The sample contains 250,000 to 300,000 distinct CDR3 sequences, approximately 91% of which appear only once. The material sequenced was CD8+ T cells from PBMCs. Every receptor here comes from a human donor with multiple sclerosis.

The chain couples TRBV20-1 to TRBJ2-5, with a weak D call TRBD1 (5 bases). Trimming pared 3 bases from V and 1 base from J, leaving 18 bases between. Germline CDR1 and CDR2: DFQATT and SNEGSKA (reference sequence). This CDR3 has 16 amino acids. The CDR3 nucleotides read TGCAGTGCTAGGGTTGTGGACACGCATTCCCAAGAGACCCAGTACTTC. Protein product: CSARVVDTHSQETQYF.

Comment on this clonotype: Compared with germline, one end of the junction differs, possibly owing to a read error. CDR3 loop: CASSPQGSEELFF. The CDR3 DNA reads as TGTGCCAGCAGTCCACAGGGGAGTGAAGAACTGTTTTTT. The chain is built from TRBV28 and TRBJ1-4; 7 bases map to TRBD1. The CDR3 has 13 amino acids. Germline CDR1 is MDHEN and CDR2 is SYDVKM.

This clonotype has just one count. V is TRBV7-3 and J is TRBJ2-3, with 8 bases that match TRBD2. The germline V gene encodes CDR1 SGHTA and CDR2 FQGTGA. V was clipped by 3 bases and J by 4 bases; unmatched bases: 9. This CDR3 has 16 residues. The CDR3 here is CASSFSGLAGADTQYF. Written as DNA, the CDR3 is TGTGCCAGCAGCTTCTCCGGACTAGCTGGGGCAGATACGCAGTATTTT.

A single count supports this clonotype. The chain carries TRBV6-5 and TRBJ2-7; D is possibly TRBD1 (5 bases). CDR1 is MNHEY, CDR2 SVGAGI, per germline. The CDR3 has 16 residues. V lost 0 bases and J lost 0, with 12 bases in between. For the CDR3, the DNA is TGTGCCAGCAGTTACTCCGACAGTGATTACTCCTACGAGCAGTACTTC. Its translation: CASSYSDSDYSYEQYF.

The rearrangement joins TRBV25-1 to TRBJ2-1; D remains ambiguous. V lost 9 bases and J lost 5, with 14 bases in between. The CDR3 has 13 residues. The germline CDR1 and CDR2 sequences are MGHDK and SYGVNS. This CDR3 reads CASQKLLHNEQFF. The CDR3 nucleotides read TGTGCCAGTCAGAAACTTCTCCACAATGAGCAGTTCTTC.

CDR3 region: CASSLSTGGSAFF. The CDR3 coding sequence is TGTGCCAGCAGCTTAAGTACGGGCGGTTCGGCTTTCTTT. This rearrangement joins TRBV7-3 to TRBJ1-1; no firm D call. Germline V gene lookup returns CDR1 SGHTA and CDR2 FQGTGA. The germline V and J ends were trimmed by 1 base and 11 bases, with 14 bases remaining between them. CDR3 length: 13 residues.

The gene calls are TRBV19 and TRBJ1-2; D is possibly TRBD1 (6 bases). Germline V gene lookup returns CDR1 LNHDA and CDR2 SQIVND (reference sequence). This CDR3 is built from 15 residues. The V gene lost 3 bases and the J gene lost 5 bases, with 16 bases spanning the gap. The CDR3 sequence is CASSISFGGLYGYTF. As DNA, the CDR3 is TGTGCCAGTAGTATTTCGTTCGGGGGGCTGTATGGCTACACCTTC.

The chain combines TRBV23-1 with TRBJ2-5; D is uncertain. TRBV23-1 is known as an ORF, though its function is uncertain. The V and J ends lost 2 bases and 5 bases respectively, with 15 bases between them. This CDR3 region has 15 residues. CDR3 sequence: CASSQGQPSGETQYF. The CDR3 DNA is TGCGCCAGCAGTCAAGGCCAGCCCAGTGGGGAGACCCAGTACTTC.

The genes are TRBV29-1 and TRBJ2-1; the D call may be TRBD1 or TRBD2 (5 bases each). CDR3 length equals 17 residues. V was trimmed by 1 base and J by 2 bases, leaving 18 bases between them. Germline CDR1 reads SQVTM; CDR2 reads ANQGSEA. DNA for the CDR3: TGCAGCGTTGAAGGGTCTAGTCGAGGGGCTCCCTACAATGAGCAGTTCTTC. Amino acids: CSVEGSSRGAPYNEQFF.

This clonotype was detected only once. CDR3: CASSLLGFAGANVLTF. The CDR3 coding sequence is TGTGCCAGCAGTTTATTGGGATTTGCTGGGGCCAACGTCCTGACTTTC. The rearrangement uses TRBV27 and TRBJ2-6; D uncertain. Germline V gene sequence: CDR1 MNHEY, CDR2 SMNVEV (reference sequence). The V and J ends lost 1 base and 2 bases respectively, with 9 bases between them. The CDR3 extends over 16 amino acids.